Detailed here is one T cell receptor beta chain. Its antigen is unidentified. The data were taken from a study of T cell responses to AZD1222 COVID-19 vaccine. Whole-study context: Both about-4-week and about-12-week second-dose recipients were combined. Study findings and constraints: White British people made up most donors, females outnumbered males, and clonal diversity was possibly underestimated. Only a handful of AZD1222 recipients, roughly six in all, had baseline seropositivity. Compared with day 0, the breadth and depth of the Spike-specific TCR repertoire rose significantly after two doses of AZD1222.

Some clones are missing from TCRdb's copy, which holds only in-frame ones; the method was immunoSEQ multiplex PCR. The sample records 120,000 or so clones, about nine tenths being singletons. The CDR3 loop spans 14 amino acids. Germline lookup yields CDR1 MNHEY and CDR2 SMNVEV (reference sequence). V shed 6 bases, J shed 4 bases, and the junction held 4 bases outside the gene matches. This TCR was sampled from an adult in good health. The chain combines TRBV27 with TRBJ1-4, with TRBD1 matching over 8 bases. The sequenced sample was peripheral blood, obtained on day 0 of AZD1222 vaccination. CDR3 residues: CASRAGGVNEKLFF. The CDR3 DNA reads as TGTGCCAGCAGGGCAGGGGGCGTTAATGAAAAACTGTTTTTT.